These 17 T cell receptor beta chains originate from one sample sequenced in a study of CD8 T cells in Susac syndrome. An input of about 0.45 to 1 ug of RNA was subjected to reverse transcription using random hexamers. Each CDR3 protein is one row after TCRdb ran MiXCR on the immunoSEQ multiplex PCR reads. The table has roughly 200,000 distinct CDR3 sequences, roughly 94% seen once. The sample was CD4+ T cells from PBMCs. These receptor sequences come from a human donor with multiple sclerosis.

This sequence joins TRBV20-1 and TRBJ1-6, with D tentatively TRBD1 (5 bases). CDR1 and CDR2 (germline): DFQATT, SNEGSKA (reference sequence). Trimming pared 3 bases from V and 10 bases from J, leaving 16 bases between. The CDR3 contains 14 residues. The CDR3 DNA follows: TGCAGTGCTAGCCCTACAGGACACCGATCACCCCTCCACTTT. Its translation: CSASPTGHRSPLHF.

This rearrangement joins TRBV20-1 to TRBJ1-1; tentatively, D is TRBD1 (5 bases). Germline V gene lookup returns CDR1 DFQATT and CDR2 SNEGSKA (reference sequence). CDR3 length equals 13 residues. Trimming stripped 6 bases from V and 4 bases from J, with 15 bases between. The CDR3 loop is CSAKPGGRTEAFF. CDR3 nucleotide sequence: TGCAGTGCCAAACCGGGGGGTCGCACTGAAGCTTTCTTT.

V usage is TRBV6-1 and J usage is TRBJ2-3, with D uncertain. Germline CDR1 and CDR2: MNHNS and SASEGT. Trimming took 4 bases from V and 2 from J, leaving 7 bases between them. This CDR3 contains 13 residues. The CDR3 nucleotides are TGTGCCAGCAGTGTTGTGGACACAGATACGCAGTATTTT. Translation gives CASSVVDTDTQYF.

The V gene is TRBV3-1, the J gene TRBJ2-1; 10 bases agree with TRBD2. Germline V gene sequence: CDR1 LGHDT, CDR2 YNNKEL (reference sequence). Trimming removed 4 bases from V and 8 bases from J; junction bases left unmatched: 11. This CDR3 has 16 amino acids. Here the CDR3 DNA reads TGTGCCAGCAGCCCCCCAAGGAGCGGGGGGGCCCATGAGCAGTTCTTC. This translates into CASSPPRSGGAHEQFF.

This CDR3 reads CASSLQASSTDTQYF. Written as DNA, the CDR3 is TGTGCCAGCAGTTTACAAGCGTCTAGCACAGATACGCAGTATTTT. The V gene is TRBV27, the J gene TRBJ2-3, with D uncertain. The CDR3 contains 15 residues. The germline V gene encodes CDR1 MNHEY and CDR2 SMNVEV (reference sequence). Trimming left V 2 bases short and J 0 bases short, with 9 bases between.

This chain connects TRBV3-1 to TRBJ2-5, with D perhaps TRBD2 (5 bases). This CDR3 has 13 amino acids. Germline assignment: CDR1 LGHDT and CDR2 YNNKEL (reference sequence). The V and J ends lost 3 bases and 5 bases respectively, with 10 bases between them. In DNA form, the CDR3 reads TGTGCCAGCAGCCAGGGCAGGAGGGAGACCCAGTACTTC. It is translated as CASSQGRRETQYF.

Only one count was recorded for this clonotype. The chain employs TRBV6-5 and TRBJ2-5, with 9 bases that match TRBD1. The V gene end was trimmed by 5 bases and the J gene end by 7 bases; junction bases not matched to a gene: 5. This CDR3 has 13 residues. Germline-derived CDR1 and CDR2 are MNHEY and SVGAGI. The chain's CDR3 is CASSGDRDGTQYF. The CDR3 DNA is TGTGCCAGCAGTGGGGACAGGGACGGGACCCAGTACTTC.

As for this clonotype: Compared with germline, one end of the junction differs, possibly owing to a read error. The V call is TRBV12-3 or TRBV12-4, the J call TRBJ1-2; unclear D gene. The CDR3 is 13 amino acids. The chain's CDR3 is CASSFTAKYGYTF. As DNA, the CDR3 is TGTGCCAGCAGTTTCACAGCTAAATATGGCTACACCTTC.

This chain links TRBV6-6 with TRBJ1-2; D gene ambiguous. The germline V gene encodes CDR1 MNHNY and CDR2 SVGAGI (reference sequence). The V end was cut by 6 bases, the J end by 6 bases, with 14 bases between. The CDR3 totals 13 residues. CDR3 DNA sequence: TGTGCCAGCAGCTCGCCCCAAGGGCATGGCTACACCTTC. Protein product: CASSSPQGHGYTF.

The rearrangement uses TRBV3-1 and TRBJ1-2; 11 positions match TRBD1. This CDR3 has 14 residues. Losses at the gene ends were 4 bases for V and 7 bases for J; bases not matched to a gene: 5. Germline V CDR1 and CDR2: LGHDT, YNNKEL (reference sequence). CDR3 in DNA: TGTGCCAGCAGCCCGGACAGGGGGCTTGGTGGCTACACCTTC. Its protein is CASSPDRGLGGYTF.

This chain connects TRBV30 to TRBJ2-1; D not certain. V was cut by 4 bases and J by 9 bases, with 10 bases left in between. CDR1 and CDR2 (germline): GTSNPN, SVGIG (reference sequence). The CDR3 is 11 amino acids. The CDR3 DNA reads TGTGCCTGGAATAAAGGGATTGAGCAGTTCTTC. Residues: CAWNKGIEQFF.

The chain has TRBV27 and TRBJ1-2, with TRBD1 matching 7 bases. The CDR3 loop spans 13 amino acids. Germline V CDR1 and CDR2: MNHEY, SMNVEV (reference sequence). V gave up 6 bases and J gave up 10 bases; unmatched junction bases: 11. The CDR3 DNA is TGTGCCAGCAGCCTAGGGGGCCGAGGGGACTACACCTTC. It is translated as CASSLGGRGDYTF.

This chain links TRBV6-5 with TRBJ2-7; 7 bases match TRBD1. Germline loops: CDR1 MNHEY, CDR2 SVGAGI. There are 15 residues in the CDR3. J lost 0 bases, V lost 6 bases, and 8 bases had no gene match. The CDR3 here is CASSAGTASSYEQYF. Written as DNA, the CDR3 is TGTGCCAGCAGCGCCGGGACAGCTAGCTCCTACGAGCAGTACTTC.

The rearrangement uses TRBV7-9 and TRBJ1-2; weak D call: TRBD1 (5 bases). This CDR3 spans 15 amino acids. Germline assignment: CDR1 SEHNR and CDR2 FQNEAQ (reference sequence). Trimming removed 1 base at V and 1 base at J, with 10 bases between. In DNA, the CDR3 is TGTGCCAGCAGCTTAGTGACAGCACATAACTATGGCTACACCTTC. Translation gives CASSLVTAHNYGYTF.

The count of this clonotype is one. The chain links TRBV7-2 to TRBJ2-2; D not certain. Trimming shortened V by 1 base and J by 2 bases, and 14 bases separated the two germline ends. The CDR3 contains 17 residues. Germline CDR1 SGHTA, CDR2 FQGNSA. Here the CDR3 DNA reads TGTGCCAGCAGCTTAGTTAAACCAGGCGTAAACACCGGGGAGCTGTTTTTT. Translating gives CASSLVKPGVNTGELFF.

V usage is TRBV24-1 and J usage is TRBJ2-4; D might be TRBD2 (5 bases). V gave up 2 bases and J gave up 7 bases, with 11 bases separating them. CDR1 and CDR2 (germline): KGHDR, SFDVKD. The CDR3 covers 14 residues. CDR3 DNA: TGTGCCACCAGTGATTCGGGGAGAGGGAACATTCAGTACTTC. This sequence encodes CATSDSGRGNIQYF.

V is TRBV9 and J is TRBJ1-6; D remains ambiguous. V gave up 0 bases and J gave up 5 bases, with 6 bases separating them. Per germline, CDR1 SGDLS and CDR2 YYNGEE. There are 14 residues in the CDR3. CDR3 nucleotides: TGTGCCAGCAGCGTAGAAAACAATAATTCACCCCTCCACTTT. This translates into CASSVENNNSPLHF.